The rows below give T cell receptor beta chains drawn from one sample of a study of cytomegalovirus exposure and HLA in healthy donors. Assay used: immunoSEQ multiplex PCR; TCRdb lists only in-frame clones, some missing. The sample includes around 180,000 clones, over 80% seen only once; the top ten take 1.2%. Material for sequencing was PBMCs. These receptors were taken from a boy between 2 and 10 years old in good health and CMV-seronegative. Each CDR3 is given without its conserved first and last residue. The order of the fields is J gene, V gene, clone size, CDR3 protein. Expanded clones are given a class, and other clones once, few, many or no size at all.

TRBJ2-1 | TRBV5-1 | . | ASSWWTSGSYEQF
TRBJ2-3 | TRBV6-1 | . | ASSGTSGSPDTQY
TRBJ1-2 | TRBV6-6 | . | ASSYDGVKGYT
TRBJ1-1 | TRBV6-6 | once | ASSRTGGNTEAF
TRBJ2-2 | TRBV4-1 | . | ASSQATRDTGELF
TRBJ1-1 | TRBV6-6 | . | ASSYVRVEAF
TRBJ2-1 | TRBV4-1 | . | ASSQEGNRGGDEQF
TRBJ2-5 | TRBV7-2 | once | ASSSRLAGGVETQY
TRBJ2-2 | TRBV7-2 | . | ASSLAGDEGVPGELF
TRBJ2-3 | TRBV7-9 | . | ASSLVGAQGNTQY
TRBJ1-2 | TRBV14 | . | ASSQVSGRVHGYT
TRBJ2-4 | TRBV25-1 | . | ASSMGTLSLGDIQY
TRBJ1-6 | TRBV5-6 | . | ASSLGQVNSPLH
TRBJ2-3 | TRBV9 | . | ASRHRTSTSTDTQY
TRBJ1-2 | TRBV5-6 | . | ASSKNRNYGYT
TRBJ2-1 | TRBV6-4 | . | ASSDIAGRREGMQF
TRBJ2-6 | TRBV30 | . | AWSEQVSGANVLT
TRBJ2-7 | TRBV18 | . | ASSPGNTYEQY
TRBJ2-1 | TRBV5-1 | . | ASSSLPYNEQF
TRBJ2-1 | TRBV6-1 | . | ASSKKGVSYNEQF
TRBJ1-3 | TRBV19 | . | ASSPQGANTIY
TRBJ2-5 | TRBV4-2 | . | ASSQDEGAETQY
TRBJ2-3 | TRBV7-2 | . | ASSLGDMPADTQY
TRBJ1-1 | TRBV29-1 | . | SAGDRENTEAF
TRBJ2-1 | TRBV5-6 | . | ASRLRLAGPNEQF
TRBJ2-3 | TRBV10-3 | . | AISAQGQGADTQY
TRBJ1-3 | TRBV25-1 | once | ASSPGGVTGNTIY
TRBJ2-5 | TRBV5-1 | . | ASSLGTGGRETQY
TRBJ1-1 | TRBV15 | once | ATGKGDTEAF
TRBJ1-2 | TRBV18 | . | ASSSDRTDGYT
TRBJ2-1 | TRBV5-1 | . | ASSEDSSYNEQF
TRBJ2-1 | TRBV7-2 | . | ASSLSGRYNEQF